The 8 T cell receptor beta chains given below trace back to one sample, sequenced in a study of monozygotic twins with inflammatory bowel disease (dated by TCRdb to between 2019 and 2020). Library preparation was by 5' RACE. These reads were obtained on an Illumina HiSeq 2500. The reads underwent TCRdb reprocessing, giving one record for each CDR3 protein sequence and no DNA. This sample's records show 350,000 to 500,000 distinct CDR3 sequences. About 2.4% of the sample belongs to the ten largest clones. Sequencing was done on a sample of blood. These receptors all stem from a human donor with ulcerative colitis or Crohn's disease, or a healthy co-twin of an affected twin (not recorded which).

This chain joins TRBV5-1 and TRBJ2-3; TCRdb designates TRBD1, a call that cannot be tested without DNA. This CDR3 has 16 residues. The germline CDR1 and CDR2 sequences are SGHRS and YFSETQ. CDR3 loop: CASSLVPGLDADTQYF.

The genes are TRBV11-2 and TRBJ2-3. The CDR3 is 14 residues long. Per the germline V gene, CDR1 is SGHAT and CDR2 is FQNNGV. The CDR3 is CASSLLGGANTQYF.

V usage is TRBV10-3 and J usage is TRBJ1-4; no DNA is available, so the TRBD1 call from TCRdb remains unchecked. The CDR3 has 13 amino acids. Germline V gives CDR1 ENHRY, CDR2 SYGVKD. The CDR3 region is CAIRPGQTEKLFF.

This chain joins TRBV7-2 and TRBJ1-2; the TCRdb D gene call, TRBD1, has no DNA to confirm it. CDR1 is SGHTA, CDR2 FQGNSA, per germline. The CDR3 sequence is 15 residues long. CDR3 amino acids: CASSPGGQGASGYTF.

The chain is built from TRBV29-1 and TRBJ2-5; as DNA is missing, the TRBD1 call by TCRdb cannot be tested. Germline lookup yields CDR1 SQVTM and CDR2 ANQGSEA. The CDR3 extends over 14 amino acids. The chain's CDR3 is CSVSSQGARETQYF.

The V gene is TRBV19, the J gene TRBJ2-1. There are 14 residues in the CDR3. Germline V gene sequence: CDR1 LNHDA, CDR2 SQIVND (reference sequence). The CDR3 loop reads CASSIDVLGGEQFF.

V usage is TRBV9 and J usage is TRBJ2-3; absent DNA, TCRdb's TRBD1 call cannot be checked. The CDR3 runs 14 residues. CDR1 and CDR2 from the germline V gene are SGDLS and YYNGEE. CDR3 amino acids: CASSSRDGRDTQYF.

The chain employs TRBV4-1 and TRBJ2-1. The germline gives CDR1 MGHRA, CDR2 YSYEKL. CDR3 length: 15 residues. The CDR3: CASSQGRQVRNEQFF.